The 27 T cell receptor beta chains reported below all come from one sample, sequenced in a study of T-cell memory formation after mild COVID-19. TCRdb analysed the 5' RACE reads with MiXCR anew, one entry per CDR3 protein. The sample consists of over 300,000 distinct CDR3 sequences, more than 20% of them appearing once. The specimen sequenced was PBMCs or a T cell subset sorted from them (not recorded which). The source of these receptors is a man between 18 and 35 years old who had mild COVID-19 (a few samples of this study predate the infection). Cell type and time point are not known.

This clonotype turned up a few times. The chain joins TRBV27 to TRBJ2-1; tentative D call: TRBD2 (5 bases). V gave up 6 bases and J gave up 2 bases, with 11 bases separating them. Germline lookup yields CDR1 MNHEY and CDR2 SMNVEV (reference sequence). The CDR3 sequence is 14 residues long. CDR3 sequence (DNA): TGTGCCAGCAGGGACTCAATGGCCTACAATGAGCAGTTCTTC. It translates to CASRDSMAYNEQFF.

This clonotype has more than one count but fewer than ten. The V call is TRBV6-5, the J call TRBJ2-7; TRBD1 is a possible D gene (5 bases). V was trimmed by 6 bases and J by 9 bases, leaving 21 bases between them. The germline CDR1 and CDR2 sequences are MNHEY and SVGAGI. CDR3 length: 14 amino acids. Written as DNA, the CDR3 is TGTGCCAGCAGCAAAGGGGCTACCTACGATGGGCAGTACTTC. It yields the protein CASSKGATYDGQYF.

This clonotype was counted a few times. This chain's CDR3 is CASRRRSDGGTEAFF. CDR3 coding DNA: TGCGCCAGCAGACGAAGATCCGACGGGGGCACTGAAGCTTTCTTT. J is TRBJ1-1 and V is TRBV5-1, with D perhaps matching TRBD1 (5 bases). Germline assignment: CDR1 SGHRS and CDR2 YFSETQ. The CDR3 has 15 amino acids. Trimming took 5 bases from V and 4 from J, leaving 18 bases between them.

This clonotype was seen more than once but under ten times. The gene calls are TRBV7-2 and TRBJ2-5; 10 bases are shared with TRBD2. J was trimmed by 4 bases and V by 0 bases; bases with no gene match: 5. The CDR3 is 16 amino acids. CDR1 is SGHTA, CDR2 FQGNSA, per germline. The CDR3 DNA is TGTGCCAGCAGCTTAGCCGACCGACTAGCGGGAGAGACCCAGTACTTC. It yields the protein CASSLADRLAGETQYF.

In this sample, this clonotype turned up a few times. J is TRBJ2-1 and V is TRBV10-3, with TRBD1 matching over 7 bases. This CDR3 is 11 amino acids long. Germline V lookup: CDR1 ENHRY, CDR2 SYGVKD. The V segment lost 10 bases and the J segment 16 bases; nucleotides outside the gene matches: 13. The chain's CDR3 is CATGTNRGGFF. As DNA, the CDR3 is TGTGCCACCGGGACCAACAGGGGCGGTTTCTTC.

This clonotype was recorded a few times. CDR3 amino acids: CASSYAGGSADTQYF. DNA for the CDR3: TGTGCCAGCAGTTATGCGGGGGGCTCTGCGGATACGCAGTATTTT. The rearrangement links TRBV6-5 to TRBJ2-3; TRBD2 aligns across 8 bases. CDR3 size: 15 residues. Germline CDR1 and CDR2: MNHEY and SVGAGI. With V trimmed by 3 bases and J by 6 bases, 8 bases remained unmatched.

This clonotype was picked up many times. V gene TRBV7-9 combines with J gene TRBJ1-5; unclear D gene. V lost 2 bases, J lost 4 bases, and 6 bases lay in between. From germline, CDR1 is SEHNR and CDR2 FQNEAQ (reference sequence). The CDR3 is 13 residues long. The CDR3 coding sequence is TGTGCCAGCAGCTTACGGGAGAATCAGCCCCAGCATTTT. Its translation: CASSLRENQPQHF.

CDR3 amino acids: CASSPGSLSSTGTQYF. The DNA of the CDR3 is TGCGCCAGCAGCCCTGGCAGTCTCTCTAGCACGGGTACGCAGTATTTT. The chain uses TRBV5-1 and TRBJ2-3; a possible D gene is TRBD2 (5 bases). This CDR3 has 16 residues. Trimming took off 4 bases at V and 8 bases at J, with 23 bases between the two ends. Germline V gives CDR1 SGHRS, CDR2 YFSETQ.

This chain connects TRBV28 to TRBJ2-3; a weak D match, TRBD2 (6 bases). The V end lost 8 bases, the J end lost 11 bases, and 11 bases lay between the germline ends. The CDR3 is 10 residues long. The germline V gene encodes CDR1 MDHEN and CDR2 SYDVKM. CDR3 sequence reads: CASGGTQQYF. CDR3 sequence (DNA): TGTGCCAGCGGCGGGACTCAGCAGTATTTT.

This clonotype was observed a handful of times. V gene TRBV6-6 combines with J gene TRBJ2-3, with D possibly matching TRBD2 (7 bases). V lost 8 bases and J 4 bases, leaving 16 bases between the germline ends. This CDR3 contains 14 residues. Germline assignment: CDR1 MNHNY and CDR2 SVGAGI (reference sequence). Here the CDR3 reads CASCRGARADTQYF. CDR3 sequence (DNA): TGTGCCAGCTGCCGGGGGGCAAGGGCAGATACGCAGTATTTT.

V and J are TRBV7-6 and TRBJ1-1; 8 bases are shared with TRBD1. The CDR3 has 16 amino acids. Germline V gene data show CDR1 as SGHVS and CDR2 as FNYEAQ. The V gene end was trimmed by 5 bases and the J gene end by 4 bases; junction bases not matched to a gene: 12. The CDR3: CASSQELDREGTEAFF. The CDR3 DNA reads as TGTGCCAGCAGCCAGGAGCTGGACAGGGAAGGCACTGAAGCTTTCTTT. Variable domain in full (rest from reference TRBV7-6 and TRBJ1-1): GAGVSQSPRYKVTKRGQDVALRCDPISGHVSLYWYRQALGQGPEFLTYFNYEAQQDKSGLPNDRFSAERPEGSISTLTIQRTEQRDSAMYRCASSQELDREGTEAFFGQGTRLTVV.

V and J are TRBV5-1 and TRBJ1-1; D is unclear. CDR3 length equals 13 residues. With 5 bases removed from V and 2 bases from J, the gap between germline ends came to 10 bases. Germline CDR1 SGHRS, CDR2 YFSETQ. CDR3 DNA: TGCGCCAGCAGAAGGGAGACAAACACTGAAGCTTTCTTT. Residues: CASRRETNTEAFF. The entire variable domain, with the rest obtained from reference TRBV5-1 and TRBJ1-1, is as follows: KAGVTQTPRYLIKTRGQQVTLSCSPISGHRSVSWYQQTPGQGLQFLFEYFSETQRNKGNFPGRFSGRQFSNSRSEMNVSTLELGDSALYLCASRRETNTEAFFGQGTRLTVV.

This clonotype showed up just a few times. This chain links TRBV7-9 with TRBJ2-6, with D perhaps TRBD1 or TRBD2 (5 bases each). Germline V gene lookup returns CDR1 SEHNR and CDR2 FQNEAQ (reference sequence). V shed 4 bases and J shed 0 bases, with 19 bases lying between them. CDR3 length: 19 residues. CDR3 amino acids: CASSSRDPSPYSGANVLTF. The CDR3 nucleotides read TGTGCCAGCAGCTCCCGGGACCCCTCACCATACTCTGGGGCCAACGTCCTGACTTTC.

This clonotype was detected many times. This sequence joins TRBV19 and TRBJ2-7; the D gene could be TRBD1 or TRBD2 (5 bases each). V dropped 4 bases and J dropped 12 bases, with 16 bases sitting between them. This CDR3 has 12 residues. Per germline, CDR1 LNHDA and CDR2 SQIVND (reference sequence). The CDR3 DNA is TGTGCCAGTAGTACACCACGGGGCCCCCGGTACTTC. Its protein is CASSTPRGPRYF. The complete variable domain, with remaining parts taken from reference TRBV19 and TRBJ2-7, reads DGGITQSPKYLFRKEGQNVTLSCEQNLNHDAMYWYRQDPGQGLRLIYYSQIVNDFQKGDIAEGYSVSREKKESFPLTVTSAQKNPTAFYLCASSTPRGPRYFGPGTRLTVT.

This clonotype was detected many times. The chain carries TRBV24-1 and TRBJ2-2; D uncertain. V lost 1 base and J lost 6, with 5 bases in between. Germline lookup yields CDR1 KGHDR and CDR2 SFDVKD. CDR3 length: 13 amino acids. CDR3 DNA: TGTGCCACCAGTGATTTCGGTGCCGGGGAGCTGTTTTTT. Translation: CATSDFGAGELFF.

V and J are TRBV2 and TRBJ1-1; 8 bases map to TRBD1. The V gene end was trimmed by 7 bases and the J gene end by 0 bases; junction bases not matched to a gene: 7. The germline gives CDR1 SNHLY, CDR2 FYNNEI. There are 15 residues in the CDR3. CDR3 coding DNA: TGTGCCAGCACCACGGACAGGGCATTGAACACTGAAGCTTTCTTT. Translated, it gives CASTTDRALNTEAFF.

This sequence joins TRBV3-1 and TRBJ1-2; tentatively, D is TRBD1 (5 bases). V was clipped by 4 bases and J by 7 bases, with 19 bases between them. This CDR3 comprises 15 residues. CDR1 LGHDT and CDR2 YNNKEL come from the germline V gene (reference sequence). As DNA, the CDR3 is TGTGCCAGCAGCCTAGTTTCCGGACCGGGGGGTGGCTACACCTTC. This gives the protein CASSLVSGPGGGYTF.

This clonotype has a count of ten or more. The chain combines TRBV28 with TRBJ2-3; D perhaps matches TRBD1 (6 bases). The CDR3 extends over 15 amino acids. Per the germline V gene, CDR1 is MDHEN and CDR2 is SYDVKM. V lost 4 bases, J lost 0 bases, and 11 bases lay in between. CDR3 DNA: TGTGCCAGCAGTTGGACAGTAGAAAGCACAGATACGCAGTATTTT. Its translation: CASSWTVESTDTQYF.

The chain carries TRBV7-8 and TRBJ2-3, with D unresolved. CDR1 and CDR2 (germline): SGHVS, FQNEAQ. The CDR3 is made up of 16 amino acids. Trimming removed 1 base from V and 2 bases from J, with 13 bases in between. This chain's CDR3 is CASSLVQDLFTDTQYF. Here the CDR3 DNA reads TGTGCCAGCAGCTTAGTTCAGGACCTATTCACAGATACGCAGTATTTT. Together with reference TRBV7-8 and TRBJ2-3, the CDR3 gives the full variable domain: GAGVSQSPRYKVAKRGQDVALRCDPISGHVSLFWYQQALGQGPEFLTYFQNEAQLDKSGLPSDRFFAERPEGSVSTLKIQRTQQEDSAVYLCASSLVQDLFTDTQYFGPGTRLTVL.

This sequence joins TRBV20-1 and TRBJ2-1; 8 bases align to TRBD2. The germline CDR1 and CDR2 sequences are DFQATT and SNEGSKA (reference sequence). V was clipped by 4 bases and J by 8 bases; unmatched bases: 13. The CDR3 is 15 residues long. The chain's CDR3 is CSAKPPAGVYDEQFF. The CDR3 DNA reads as TGCAGTGCTAAACCACCAGCGGGGGTGTACGATGAGCAGTTCTTC.

The chain combines TRBV12-5 with TRBJ2-1; 9 positions agree with TRBD1. V gave up 5 bases and J gave up 2 bases; unmatched junction bases: 7. The CDR3 extends over 16 amino acids. The germline gives CDR1 LGHNT, CDR2 FRNRAP. As DNA, the CDR3 is TGTGCTAGTGGTATTACCGGGACAGGGCCCTACAATGAGCAGTTCTTC. Residues: CASGITGTGPYNEQFF.

This clonotype appeared a few times. This chain connects TRBV5-1 to TRBJ1-4; D possibly corresponds to TRBD1 (6 bases). The CDR3 contains 15 residues. Germline loops: CDR1 SGHRS, CDR2 YFSETQ. The ends were cut back, 0 bases at V and 7 bases at J, with 13 bases in the middle. The CDR3 is CASSLEGDGREKLFF. The CDR3 bases are TGCGCCAGCAGCTTGGAGGGGGACGGCCGTGAAAAACTGTTTTTT. The full variable domain, rest sourced from reference TRBV5-1 and TRBJ1-4, is KAGVTQTPRYLIKTRGQQVTLSCSPISGHRSVSWYQQTPGQGLQFLFEYFSETQRNKGNFPGRFSGRQFSNSRSEMNVSTLELGDSALYLCASSLEGDGREKLFFGSGTQLSVL.

The rearrangement uses TRBV20-1 and TRBJ2-2; D might be TRBD1 (5 bases). Germline loops: CDR1 DFQATT, CDR2 SNEGSKA (reference sequence). This CDR3 region has 16 residues. V was trimmed by 6 bases and J by 5 bases, leaving 22 bases between them. This chain's CDR3 is CSAPTDSLLLTGELFF. The CDR3 DNA follows: TGCAGTGCGCCGACAGACAGCCTTCTTTTAACCGGGGAGCTGTTTTTT.

This clonotype was counted a few times. This chain uses TRBV7-9 with TRBJ2-5, with 7 bases identical to TRBD1. This CDR3 has 14 amino acids. CDR1 is SEHNR and CDR2 is FQNEAQ in the germline V gene (reference sequence). The V and J ends lost 2 bases and 7 bases, in that order; junction bases with no gene match: 7. DNA for the CDR3: TGTGCCAGCAGCTTATCAACAGGGGTCGGGACCCAGTACTTC. Protein sequence: CASSLSTGVGTQYF.

Note on this clonotype: This may be a read error, as it is one base from a much larger clone. This chain joins TRBV7-8 and TRBJ2-5, with D possibly being TRBD1 or TRBD2 (5 bases each). The germline gives CDR1 SGHVS, CDR2 FQNEAQ. This CDR3 contains 16 residues. The V gene lost 4 bases and the J gene lost 5 bases, with 20 bases spanning the gap. The CDR3 reads CASSWEPGRGWETQYF. CDR3 sequence (DNA): TGTGCCAGCAGCTGGGAGCCGGGACGCGGGTGGGAGACCCAGTACTTC.

The chain employs TRBV5-5 and TRBJ2-2; a weak D match, TRBD1 (6 bases). The CDR3 totals 15 residues. Per the germline V gene, CDR1 is SGHKS and CDR2 is YYEKEE (reference sequence). V was pared by 4 bases and J by 3 bases, with 13 bases between. CDR3 coding DNA: TGTGCCAGCAGCCGCGCACAGGGCGACACCGGGGAGCTGTTTTTT. Protein product: CASSRAQGDTGELFF.

This clonotype was detected only a few times. The chain combines TRBV7-9 with TRBJ1-3; perhaps TRBD1 as D (5 bases). Germline CDR1 reads SEHNR; CDR2 reads FQNEAQ (reference sequence). Trimming stripped 3 bases from V and 3 bases from J, with 9 bases between. CDR3 size: 14 residues. The chain's CDR3 is CASSFQGSGNTIYF. DNA for the CDR3: TGTGCCAGCAGCTTCCAGGGAAGTGGAAACACCATATATTTT. The full variable domain, its missing parts supplied by reference TRBV7-9 and TRBJ1-3, is DTGVSQNPRHKITKRGQNVTFRCDPISEHNRLYWYRQTLGQGPEFLTYFQNEAQLEKSRLLSDRFSAERPKGSFSTLEIQRTEQGDSAMYLCASSFQGSGNTIYFGEGSWLTVV.